This T cell receptor beta chain was obtained from a study of naive and memory T cell subsets. For blood and skin samples, reverse transcription used TCR alpha and beta constant primers. The SP2 primer and nested alpha and beta constant region primers amplified ligated cDNA in four rounds. TCRdb analysed the 5' RACE reads with MiXCR anew, one entry per CDR3 protein. The sample lists approximately 27,000 distinct CDR3 sequences, 20% to 25% occurring once. Adult healthy volunteers gave 2.5 ml peripheral blood for whole-blood RNA. The library had UMIs added by 3' ligation of an oligonucleotide to TCR cDNA. The sample holds many counts of this clonotype. CDR1 and CDR2 from the germline V gene are SGHRS and YFSETQ. After removal of 0 bases from V and 4 bases from J, the junction contained 7 bases not matched to a gene. This CDR3 region has 17 residues.

The chain is built from TRBV5-1 and TRBJ2-1, with 10 bases lining up with TRBD2. The TCR originated in a female donor in good health. DNA for the CDR3: TGCGCCAGCAGCTTGGCTAGCGGGGGCCTACAATACAATGAGCAGTTCTTC. It yields the protein CASSLASGGLQYNEQFF.